These T cell receptor beta chains were read from a single sample in a study of T-cell reconstitution after alpha-beta-depleted transplantation in children. TCRdb used MiXCR to reprocess the PCR reads, holding one entry per CDR3 protein. The sample contains approximately 510,000 distinct CDR3 sequences, approximately 20% of which appear only once. Sequences were derived from PBMCs from the stem cell graft donor, sampled from the stem cell graft. These receptors were collected from a human donor who donated a stem cell graft to a child with acute lymphoblastic leukemia. The CDR3 runs from the conserved cysteine through the conserved F or W. The order of the fields is CDR3 protein, CDR3 DNA, clone size, D gene, J gene, V gene. The D gene is left open where the match is weak. Only some rows state a clone size, as once, few, many or a class for expanded clones.

CDR3 protein: CASSSSGREGRYEQYF
CDR3 DNA: TGTGCCAGCAGCTCCTCGGGGCGGGAGGGCCGCTACGAGCAGTACTTC
clone size: few
D gene: TRBD2
J gene: TRBJ2-7
V gene: TRBV7-2

CDR3 protein: CASSLNPRRGSREQTQYF
CDR3 DNA: TGTGCCAGCAGCTTAAATCCTAGGAGAGGTTCGCGGGAACAGACCCAGTACTTC
clone size: .
D gene: .
J gene: TRBJ2-5
V gene: TRBV7-8

CDR3 protein: CATIRDSAGEQYF
CDR3 DNA: TGTGCCACCATCCGGGACTCGGCGGGTGAGCAGTACTTC
clone size: .
D gene: .
J gene: TRBJ2-7
V gene: TRBV10-3

CDR3 protein: CASSVSAGFPEAFF
CDR3 DNA: TGCGCCAGCAGCGTCTCTGCGGGGTTCCCTGAAGCTTTCTTT
clone size: few
D gene: .
J gene: TRBJ1-1
V gene: TRBV5-1

CDR3 protein: CASSQAGLAEGNEQFF
CDR3 DNA: TGCGCCAGCAGCCAAGCGGGACTAGCGGAGGGGAATGAGCAGTTCTTC
clone size: .
D gene: TRBD2
J gene: TRBJ2-1
V gene: TRBV4-1

CDR3 protein: CASSPQASGVGEQYF
CDR3 DNA: TGCGCCAGCAGCCCTCAGGCTAGCGGGGTGGGAGAGCAGTACTTC
clone size: many
D gene: TRBD2
J gene: TRBJ2-7
V gene: TRBV5-1

CDR3 protein: CASNEHRGVNEQFF
CDR3 DNA: TGTGCCAGCAATGAACACAGGGGCGTGAATGAGCAGTTCTTC
clone size: .
D gene: TRBD1
J gene: TRBJ2-1
V gene: TRBV2

CDR3 protein: CASAPVDRGLTRSETQYF
CDR3 DNA: TGTGCCAGCGCCCCCGTGGACAGGGGGCTTACACGCTCGGAGACCCAGTACTTC
clone size: few
D gene: TRBD1
J gene: TRBJ2-5
V gene: TRBV12-3/TRBV12-4

CDR3 protein: CASSGDRPEYGYTF
CDR3 DNA: TGTGCCAGCAGTGGTGACAGGCCAGAGTATGGCTACACCTTC
clone size: .
D gene: .
J gene: TRBJ1-2
V gene: TRBV2

CDR3 protein: CASSQVRVYRADEQFF
CDR3 DNA: TGTGCCAGCAGCCAAGTAAGGGTTTACCGGGCCGATGAGCAGTTCTTC
clone size: .
D gene: .
J gene: TRBJ2-1
V gene: TRBV14

CDR3 protein: CASTGTGEPSSSHF
CDR3 DNA: TGTGCCAGCACCGGGACAGGGGAACCCAGCTCGTCCCACTTC
clone size: few
D gene: TRBD1
J gene: TRBJ2-7
V gene: TRBV25-1

CDR3 protein: CASSVLAGGRGNEQYF
CDR3 DNA: TGTGCCAGCAGCGTACTAGCGGGAGGCCGTGGAAACGAGCAGTACTTC
clone size: .
D gene: TRBD2
J gene: TRBJ2-7
V gene: TRBV7-8

CDR3 protein: CASSPPTSGRVPDTQYF
CDR3 DNA: TGTGCCAGCAGCCCTCCGACTAGCGGGAGGGTTCCAGATACGCAGTATTTT
clone size: .
D gene: TRBD2
J gene: TRBJ2-3
V gene: TRBV14

CDR3 protein: CASSLASTGLSRAFF
CDR3 DNA: TGCGCCAGCAGCTTGGCCTCGACAGGGTTGAGCCGAGCTTTCTTT
clone size: few
D gene: TRBD1
J gene: TRBJ1-1
V gene: TRBV5-1

CDR3 protein: CASSQDKNSYLAKNIQYF
CDR3 DNA: TGTGCCAGCAGCCAAGATAAAAACAGCTACCTAGCCAAAAACATTCAGTACTTC
clone size: .
D gene: .
J gene: TRBJ2-4
V gene: TRBV4-2

CDR3 protein: CASRGWTGNLNTEAFF
CDR3 DNA: TGTGCCAGCAGGGGTTGGACAGGGAACCTGAACACTGAAGCTTTCTTT
clone size: .
D gene: TRBD1
J gene: TRBJ1-1
V gene: TRBV12-3/TRBV12-4

CDR3 protein: CAISEGGNSYEQYF
CDR3 DNA: TGTGCCATCAGTGAGGGCGGGAACTCCTACGAGCAGTACTTC
clone size: .
D gene: .
J gene: TRBJ2-7
V gene: TRBV10-3

CDR3 protein: CAWWTGRPWDEQYF
CDR3 DNA: TGTGCCTGGTGGACAGGGCGTCCCTGGGACGAGCAGTACTTC
clone size: few
D gene: TRBD1
J gene: TRBJ2-7
V gene: TRBV30

CDR3 protein: CASSDYLADEQYF
CDR3 DNA: TGTGCCAGCAGTGATTATCTAGCGGACGAGCAGTACTTC
clone size: .
D gene: TRBD2
J gene: TRBJ2-7
V gene: TRBV2

CDR3 protein: CASSYSHGTPEQFF
CDR3 DNA: TGTGCCAGCAGTTATTCGCACGGCACCCCAGAGCAGTTCTTC
clone size: .
D gene: .
J gene: TRBJ2-1
V gene: TRBV6-9

CDR3 protein: CASSRLAAQYF
CDR3 DNA: TGTGCCAGCAGCAGACTAGCCGCGCAGTATTTT
clone size: .
D gene: TRBD2
J gene: TRBJ2-3
V gene: TRBV5-6

CDR3 protein: CASSPAGGKTQYF
CDR3 DNA: TGTGCCAGCAGCCCGGCGGGGGGGAAGACCCAGTACTTC
clone size: few
D gene: TRBD2
J gene: TRBJ2-5
V gene: TRBV14

CDR3 protein: CASSLGARFRGENSYNEQFF
CDR3 DNA: TGTGCCAGCAGTTTAGGGGCCCGCTTTAGGGGAGAGAACTCCTACAATGAGCAGTTCTTC
clone size: few
D gene: .
J gene: TRBJ2-1
V gene: TRBV12-3/TRBV12-4

CDR3 protein: CASSSQTDSTDTQYF
CDR3 DNA: TGTGCCAGCAGTTCCCAGACCGACAGCACAGATACGCAGTATTTT
clone size: .
D gene: .
J gene: TRBJ2-3
V gene: TRBV12-3/TRBV12-4

CDR3 protein: CASARTGVDTEAFF
CDR3 DNA: TGTGCCAGCGCTAGAACAGGGGTAGACACTGAAGCTTTCTTT
clone size: few
D gene: TRBD1
J gene: TRBJ1-1
V gene: TRBV7-9

CDR3 protein: CAIGDPGLVDNEQFF
CDR3 DNA: TGTGCCATCGGCGATCCGGGACTGGTAGACAATGAGCAGTTCTTC
clone size: few
D gene: .
J gene: TRBJ2-1
V gene: TRBV10-3

CDR3 protein: CASSERYGNNEQFF
CDR3 DNA: TGTGCCAGCAGTGAACGGTACGGCAACAATGAGCAGTTCTTC
clone size: few
D gene: .
J gene: TRBJ2-1
V gene: TRBV6-1

CDR3 protein: CSASRGLAGYNEQFF
CDR3 DNA: TGCAGTGCTAGCCGGGGACTAGCCGGCTACAATGAGCAGTTCTTC
clone size: few
D gene: TRBD2
J gene: TRBJ2-1
V gene: TRBV20-1

CDR3 protein: CASSLEQTYFSFGGSPLHF
CDR3 DNA: TGTGCCAGCAGCTTGGAGCAAACCTACTTTTCGTTTGGGGGTTCACCCCTCCACTTT
clone size: .
D gene: .
J gene: TRBJ1-6
V gene: TRBV5-4

CDR3 protein: CAGKTGSAGELFF
CDR3 DNA: TGCGCCGGGAAGACAGGAAGCGCCGGGGAGCTGTTTTTT
clone size: few
D gene: .
J gene: TRBJ2-2
V gene: TRBV5-1

CDR3 protein: CASSTAGGVYNEQFF
CDR3 DNA: TGTGCCAGCAGCACAGCGGGAGGGGTCTACAATGAGCAGTTCTTC
clone size: .
D gene: TRBD2
J gene: TRBJ2-1
V gene: TRBV7-2

CDR3 protein: CASSLEGAHTGELFF
CDR3 DNA: TGTGCCAGCAGCTTAGAGGGAGCGCACACCGGGGAGCTGTTTTTT
clone size: .
D gene: .
J gene: TRBJ2-2
V gene: TRBV5-5

CDR3 protein: CASSWNRGLGNQPQHF
CDR3 DNA: TGTGCCAGCAGCTGGAACAGGGGGCTCGGCAATCAGCCCCAGCATTTT
clone size: .
D gene: TRBD1
J gene: TRBJ1-5
V gene: TRBV5-6

CDR3 protein: CASSKTSGAISYNEQFF
CDR3 DNA: TGTGCCAGTAGTAAAACTAGCGGGGCGATATCCTACAATGAGCAGTTCTTC
clone size: .
D gene: TRBD2
J gene: TRBJ2-1
V gene: TRBV19

CDR3 protein: CSARDAAGGGETQYF
CDR3 DNA: TGCAGTGCTAGAGATGCGGCAGGGGGCGGGGAGACCCAGTACTTC
clone size: few
D gene: TRBD1
J gene: TRBJ2-5
V gene: TRBV20-1

CDR3 protein: CSASNPWGVETQYF
CDR3 DNA: TGCAGTGCTAGTAATCCCTGGGGAGTTGAGACCCAGTACTTC
clone size: many
D gene: .
J gene: TRBJ2-5
V gene: TRBV20-1

CDR3 protein: CASSLAPKTGRDPYEQYF
CDR3 DNA: TGTGCCAGCAGTTTAGCCCCAAAGACAGGGAGAGATCCCTACGAGCAGTACTTC
clone size: .
D gene: TRBD1
J gene: TRBJ2-7
V gene: TRBV12-3/TRBV12-4

CDR3 protein: CASSPPGTSTMYF
CDR3 DNA: TGCGCCAGCAGCCCCCCCGGGACTAGCACCATGTACTTC
clone size: few
D gene: TRBD2
J gene: TRBJ2-7
V gene: TRBV4-1

CDR3 protein: CASSYSMGGRDTQYF
CDR3 DNA: TGTGCCAGCAGTTACTCGATGGGGGGCAGAGATACGCAGTATTTT
clone size: .
D gene: .
J gene: TRBJ2-3
V gene: TRBV6-5

CDR3 protein: CASSSPLEGTVLGGYTF
CDR3 DNA: TGTGCCAGCAGTTCCCCGCTAGAGGGGACAGTTTTAGGTGGCTACACCTTC
clone size: few
D gene: TRBD1
J gene: TRBJ1-2
V gene: TRBV7-9

CDR3 protein: CASSPLPVRGTGELFF
CDR3 DNA: TGTGCCAGCAGCCCCCTACCGGTCAGGGGGACAGGGGAGCTGTTTTTT
clone size: .
D gene: TRBD1
J gene: TRBJ2-2
V gene: TRBV7-3

CDR3 protein: CASSYTHPGLASTQYF
CDR3 DNA: TGTGCCAGCAGTTACACACACCCGGGACTAGCAAGTACGCAGTATTTT
clone size: few
D gene: TRBD2
J gene: TRBJ2-3
V gene: TRBV12-3/TRBV12-4

CDR3 protein: CASSLGTPNEKLFF
CDR3 DNA: TGTGCCAGCAGTTTGGGGACACCGAATGAAAAACTGTTTTTT
clone size: few
D gene: .
J gene: TRBJ1-4
V gene: TRBV12-3/TRBV12-4

CDR3 protein: CSAFRDANNEQFF
CDR3 DNA: TGCAGTGCGTTCCGGGACGCCAACAATGAGCAGTTCTTC
clone size: few
D gene: .
J gene: TRBJ2-1
V gene: TRBV20-1

CDR3 protein: CASNLAGGLENEQFF
CDR3 DNA: TGCGCCAGCAACCTAGCGGGAGGGCTAGAAAATGAGCAGTTCTTC
clone size: few
D gene: TRBD2
J gene: TRBJ2-1
V gene: TRBV5-1

CDR3 protein: CATSRAQGINTEAFF
CDR3 DNA: TGTGCCACCAGCAGAGCTCAGGGGATAAACACTGAAGCTTTCTTT
clone size: few
D gene: .
J gene: TRBJ1-1
V gene: TRBV15

CDR3 protein: CASSLFSMDEYEQYF
CDR3 DNA: TGCGCCAGCAGCTTGTTCTCCATGGATGAATACGAGCAGTACTTC
clone size: .
D gene: .
J gene: TRBJ2-7
V gene: TRBV5-1

CDR3 protein: CASSSRVKGNQPQHF
CDR3 DNA: TGTGCCAGCAGTTCCAGGGTGAAGGGCAATCAGCCCCAGCATTTT
clone size: .
D gene: .
J gene: TRBJ1-5
V gene: TRBV12-3/TRBV12-4

CDR3 protein: CASSASGTGVYEQYF
CDR3 DNA: TGTGCCAGCAGCGCTTCCGGGACAGGGGTTTACGAGCAGTACTTC
clone size: .
D gene: TRBD1
J gene: TRBJ2-7
V gene: TRBV9